This TCR beta chain was documented in a study of T-cell memory formation after mild COVID-19. Study-level points and caveats: Chiefly within CM and EM were the contracting CD4+ clones; CD8+ ones were within EMRA. Clones contracting day 15 to 85 were balanced CD4/CD8; later expanders leaned CD4+.

Amplification by 5'RACE using constant-segment primers produced TCR alpha and TCR beta cDNA libraries that carried sample barcodes and UMIs. TCRdb processed the 5' RACE reads anew with MiXCR; each CDR3 protein has one entry. Of about 180,000 distinct CDR3 sequences listed, about a sixth are singletons. On this clonotype itself: The target antigen is unknown.

This CDR3 has 13 amino acids. V lost 4 bases to trimming and J lost 6 bases, with 13 bases between them. The germline V gene encodes CDR1 SGHDN and CDR2 FVKESK. The TCR was taken from an adult woman who had mild COVID-19 (a few samples of this study predate the infection). Cell type and time point are not known. Sample: PBMCs or a T cell subset sorted from them (not recorded which). The rearrangement links TRBV14 to TRBJ2-7, with D hard to call. This CDR3 reads CASSPRRLGEQYF. The CDR3 DNA sequence: TGTGCCAGCAGCCCAAGACGTCTGGGCGAGCAGTACTTC.